The text below deals with one T cell receptor (beta chain). Using a J-beta primer mix together with a sample-barcoded 5' primer, a second PCR was run for roughly 6 to 12 cycles. From the 5' RACE reads, TCRdb called clonotypes with MiXCR, one entry per CDR3 protein. The sample lists hundreds of thousands of distinct CDR3 sequences; approximately 30% were seen once. V lost 2 bases and J 6 bases, leaving 18 bases between the germline ends. The CDR3 totals 16 residues. This sample was included in a study of blood T cells in healthy people across ages. Ranging in age from roughly 6 to 95, the donors were healthy Caucasian individuals from Russia.

Sequencing was performed on blood. The receptor comes from a woman aged 80 or older in good health. The chain has TRBV12-3 or TRBV12-4 and TRBJ2-3, with D perhaps TRBD2 (6 bases). The CDR3 sequence is CASSLRASVKQDTQYF. DNA of the CDR3: TGTGCCAGCAGTTTACGGGCTAGCGTGAAACAGGATACGCAGTATTTT.